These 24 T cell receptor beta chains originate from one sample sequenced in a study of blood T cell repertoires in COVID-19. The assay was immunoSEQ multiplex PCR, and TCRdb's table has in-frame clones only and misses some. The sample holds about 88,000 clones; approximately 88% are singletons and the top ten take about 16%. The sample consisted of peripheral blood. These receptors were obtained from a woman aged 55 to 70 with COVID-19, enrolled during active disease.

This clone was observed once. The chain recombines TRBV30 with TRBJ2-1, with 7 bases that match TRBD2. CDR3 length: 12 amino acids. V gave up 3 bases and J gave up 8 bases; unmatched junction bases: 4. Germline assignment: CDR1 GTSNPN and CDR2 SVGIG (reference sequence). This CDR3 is CAWRGRAYEQFF. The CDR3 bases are TGTGCCTGGAGGGGGAGGGCTTATGAGCAGTTCTTC. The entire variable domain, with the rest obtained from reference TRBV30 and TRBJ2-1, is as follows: SQTIHQWPATLVQPVGSPLSLECTVEGTSNPNLYWYRQAAGRGLQLLFYSVGIGQISSEVPQNLSASRPQDRQFILSSKKLLLSDSGFYLCAWRGRAYEQFFGPGTRLTVL.

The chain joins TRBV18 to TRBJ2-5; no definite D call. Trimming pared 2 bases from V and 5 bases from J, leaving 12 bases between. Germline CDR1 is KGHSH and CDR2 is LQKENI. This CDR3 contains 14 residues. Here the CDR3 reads CASSPVPSKETQYF. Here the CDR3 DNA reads TGTGCCAGCTCACCAGTCCCGTCTAAGGAGACCCAGTACTTC.

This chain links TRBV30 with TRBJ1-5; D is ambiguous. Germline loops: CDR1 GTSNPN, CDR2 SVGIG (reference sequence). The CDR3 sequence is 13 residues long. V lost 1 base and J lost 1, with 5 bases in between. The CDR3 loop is CAWSDGSNQPQHF. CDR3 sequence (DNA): TGTGCCTGGAGTGACGGGAGCAATCAGCCCCAGCATTTT.

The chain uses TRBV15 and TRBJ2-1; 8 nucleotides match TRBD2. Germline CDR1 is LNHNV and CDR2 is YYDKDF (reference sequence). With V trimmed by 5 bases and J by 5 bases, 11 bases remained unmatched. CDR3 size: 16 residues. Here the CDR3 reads CATSYSGTRGNNEQFF. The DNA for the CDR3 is TGTGCCACCAGCTACTCCGGGACTAGGGGGAACAATGAGCAGTTCTTC.

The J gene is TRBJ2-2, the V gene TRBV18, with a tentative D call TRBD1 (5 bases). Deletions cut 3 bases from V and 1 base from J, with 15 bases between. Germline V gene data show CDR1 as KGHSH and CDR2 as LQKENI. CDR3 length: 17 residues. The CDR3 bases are TGTGCCAGCTCACCTCGCGGACAACTAATGAACACCGGGGAGCTGTTTTTT. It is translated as CASSPRGQLMNTGELFF.

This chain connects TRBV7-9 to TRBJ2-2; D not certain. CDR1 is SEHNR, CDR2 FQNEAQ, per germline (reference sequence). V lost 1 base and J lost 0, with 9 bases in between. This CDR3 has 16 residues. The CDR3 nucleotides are TGTGCCAGCAGCTTAGGGTACAGTCCGAACACCGGGGAGCTGTTTTTT. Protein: CASSLGYSPNTGELFF. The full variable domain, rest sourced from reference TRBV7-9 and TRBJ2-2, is DTGVSQNPRHKITKRGQNVTFRCDPISEHNRLYWYRQTLGQGPEFLTYFQNEAQLEKSRLLSDRFSAERPKGSFSTLEIQRTEQGDSAMYLCASSLGYSPNTGELFFGEGSRLTVL.

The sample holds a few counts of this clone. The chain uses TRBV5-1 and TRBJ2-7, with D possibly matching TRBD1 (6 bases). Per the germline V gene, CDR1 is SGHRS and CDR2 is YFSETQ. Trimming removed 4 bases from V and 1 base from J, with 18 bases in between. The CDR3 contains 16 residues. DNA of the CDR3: TGCGCCAGCAGCACCCTCCGGGACACTGGTTCCTACGAGCAGTACTTC. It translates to CASSTLRDTGSYEQYF.

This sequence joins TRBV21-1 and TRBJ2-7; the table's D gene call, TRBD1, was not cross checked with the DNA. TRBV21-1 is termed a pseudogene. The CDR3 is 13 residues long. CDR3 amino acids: CASSKNRLYEQYF. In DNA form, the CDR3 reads TGTGCCAGCAGCAAGAACAGGCTCTACGAGCAGTACTTC.

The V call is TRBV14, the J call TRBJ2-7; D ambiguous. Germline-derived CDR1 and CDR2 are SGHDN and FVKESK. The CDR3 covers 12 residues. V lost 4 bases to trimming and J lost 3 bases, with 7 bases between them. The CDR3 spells CASSRNYYEQYF. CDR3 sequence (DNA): TGTGCCAGCAGCCGGAACTACTACGAGCAGTACTTC.

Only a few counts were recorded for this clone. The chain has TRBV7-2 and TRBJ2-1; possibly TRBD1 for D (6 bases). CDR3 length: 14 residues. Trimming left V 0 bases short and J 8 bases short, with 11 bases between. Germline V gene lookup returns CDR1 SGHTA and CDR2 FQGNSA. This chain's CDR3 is CASSLAGAGYEQFF. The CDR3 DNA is TGTGCCAGCAGCTTAGCGGGGGCCGGGTATGAGCAGTTCTTC.

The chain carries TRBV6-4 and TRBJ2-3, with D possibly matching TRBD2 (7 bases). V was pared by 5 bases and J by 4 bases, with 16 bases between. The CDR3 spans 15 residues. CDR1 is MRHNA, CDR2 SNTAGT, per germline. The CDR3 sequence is CASSSTGGAADTQYF. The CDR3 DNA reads TGTGCCAGCAGTTCCACGGGGGGCGCGGCAGATACGCAGTATTTT.

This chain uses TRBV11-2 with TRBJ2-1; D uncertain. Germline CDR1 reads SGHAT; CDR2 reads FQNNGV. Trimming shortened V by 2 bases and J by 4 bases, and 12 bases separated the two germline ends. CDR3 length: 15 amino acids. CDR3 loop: CASSLSQDWYNEQFF. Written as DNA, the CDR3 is TGTGCCAGCAGCTTAAGCCAAGACTGGTACAATGAGCAGTTCTTC.

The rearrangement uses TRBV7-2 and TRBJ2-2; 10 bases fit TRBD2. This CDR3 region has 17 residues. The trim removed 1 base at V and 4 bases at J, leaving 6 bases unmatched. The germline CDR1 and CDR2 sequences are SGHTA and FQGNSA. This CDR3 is CASSLGGTSVITGELFF. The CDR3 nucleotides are TGTGCCAGCAGCTTAGGGGGGACTAGCGTGATCACCGGGGAGCTGTTTTTT.

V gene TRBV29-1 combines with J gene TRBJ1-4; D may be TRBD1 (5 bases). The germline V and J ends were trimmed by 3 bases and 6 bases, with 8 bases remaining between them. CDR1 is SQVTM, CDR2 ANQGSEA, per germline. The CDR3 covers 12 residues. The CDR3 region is CSVEQGDEKLFF. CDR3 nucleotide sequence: TGCAGCGTTGAGCAAGGGGATGAAAAACTGTTTTTT.

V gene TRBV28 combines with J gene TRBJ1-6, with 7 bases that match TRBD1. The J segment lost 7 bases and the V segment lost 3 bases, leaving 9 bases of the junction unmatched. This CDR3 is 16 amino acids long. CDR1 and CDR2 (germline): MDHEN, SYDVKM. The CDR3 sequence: CASSFIWDSANSPLHF. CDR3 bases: TGTGCCAGCAGTTTTATATGGGACAGCGCAAATTCACCCCTCCACTTT.

The CDR3 region has the DNA TGTGCCAGCAGCCCAACTAGCGGGAACACCGGGGAGCTGTTTTTT. It specifies CASSPTSGNTGELFF. The chain employs TRBV7-2 and TRBJ2-2; TRBD2 aligns across 8 bases. This CDR3 is 15 amino acids long. J was trimmed by 1 base and V by 5 bases; bases with no gene match: 3. Germline V lookup: CDR1 SGHTA, CDR2 FQGNSA.

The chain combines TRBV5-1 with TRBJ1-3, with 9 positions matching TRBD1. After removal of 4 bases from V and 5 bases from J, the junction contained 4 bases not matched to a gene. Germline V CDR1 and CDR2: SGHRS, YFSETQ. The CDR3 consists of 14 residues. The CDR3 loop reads CASSEGTGRNTIYF. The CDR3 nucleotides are TGCGCCAGCAGCGAAGGGACAGGGAGAAACACCATATATTTT.

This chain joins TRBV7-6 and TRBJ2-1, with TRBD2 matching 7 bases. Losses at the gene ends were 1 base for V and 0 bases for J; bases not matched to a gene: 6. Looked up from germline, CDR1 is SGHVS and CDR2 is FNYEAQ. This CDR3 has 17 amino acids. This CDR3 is CASSLVSAGSSYNEQFF. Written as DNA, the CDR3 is TGTGCCAGCAGCTTAGTGTCAGCGGGAAGCTCCTACAATGAGCAGTTCTTC.

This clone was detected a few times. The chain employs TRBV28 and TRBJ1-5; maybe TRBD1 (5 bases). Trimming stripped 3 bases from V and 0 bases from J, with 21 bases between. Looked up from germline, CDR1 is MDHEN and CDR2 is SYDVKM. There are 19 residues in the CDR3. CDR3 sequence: CASSFAMKGLLFSNQPQHF. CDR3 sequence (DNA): TGTGCCAGCAGTTTCGCAATGAAGGGGCTATTGTTTAGCAATCAGCCCCAGCATTTT.

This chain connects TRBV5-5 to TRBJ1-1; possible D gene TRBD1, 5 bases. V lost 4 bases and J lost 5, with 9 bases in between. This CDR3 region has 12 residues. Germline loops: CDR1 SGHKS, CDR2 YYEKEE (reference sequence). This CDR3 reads CASSTGETEAFF. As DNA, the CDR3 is TGTGCCAGCAGCACGGGGGAGACTGAAGCTTTCTTT.

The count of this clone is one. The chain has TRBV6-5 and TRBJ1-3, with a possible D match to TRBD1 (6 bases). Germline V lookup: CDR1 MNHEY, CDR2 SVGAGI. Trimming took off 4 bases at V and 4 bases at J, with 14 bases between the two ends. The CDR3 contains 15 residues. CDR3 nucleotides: TGTGCCAGCAGTTCAGGGGCAATGTCGGGAAACACCATATATTTT. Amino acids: CASSSGAMSGNTIYF.

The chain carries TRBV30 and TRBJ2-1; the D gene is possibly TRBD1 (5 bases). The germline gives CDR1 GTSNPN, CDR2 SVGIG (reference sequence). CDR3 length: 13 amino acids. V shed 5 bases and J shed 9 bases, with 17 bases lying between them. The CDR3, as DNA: TGTGCCTGGCGCACTTACTCCCAGGGTGAGCAGTTCTTC. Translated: CAWRTYSQGEQFF.

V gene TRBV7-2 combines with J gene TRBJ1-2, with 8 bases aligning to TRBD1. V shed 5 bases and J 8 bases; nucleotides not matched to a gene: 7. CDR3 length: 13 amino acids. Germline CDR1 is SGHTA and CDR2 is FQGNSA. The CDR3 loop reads CASSPQGAEGYTF. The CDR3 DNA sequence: TGTGCCAGCAGCCCGCAGGGGGCAGAGGGCTACACCTTC. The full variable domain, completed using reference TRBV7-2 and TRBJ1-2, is GAGVSQSPSNKVTEKGKDVELRCDPISGHTALYWYRQSLGQGLEFLIYFQGNSAPDKSGLPSDRFSAERTGGSVSTLTIQRTQQEDSAVYLCASSPQGAEGYTFGSGTRLTVV.

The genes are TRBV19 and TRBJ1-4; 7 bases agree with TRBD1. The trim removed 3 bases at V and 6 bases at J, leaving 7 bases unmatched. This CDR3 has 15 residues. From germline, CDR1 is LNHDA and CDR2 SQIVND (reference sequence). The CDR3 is CASSILTGRYEKLFF. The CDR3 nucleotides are TGTGCCAGTAGTATCCTGACAGGGAGGTATGAAAAACTGTTTTTT. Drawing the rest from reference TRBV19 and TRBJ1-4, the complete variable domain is DGGITQSPKYLFRKEGQNVTLSCEQNLNHDAMYWYRQDPGQGLRLIYYSQIVNDFQKGDIAEGYSVSREKKESFPLTVTSAQKNPTAFYLCASSILTGRYEKLFFGSGTQLSVL.